A single sample gave rise to the 30 T cell receptor beta chains below, sequenced in a study of CD8+CD57+ T cells in acquired aplastic anemia. It was patients with CD8+CD57+ cell expansion by flow cytometry who were chosen for sequencing. Genomic DNA was employed as the template in profiling TCR beta VDJ and CDR3. In TCRdb, the reads were re-called with MiXCR into one record per CDR3 protein. The table has around 210,000 distinct CDR3 sequences, 65% seen once. Sequencing was done on a sample of sorted CD4+, CD8+, or CD8+CD57+ T cells (not recorded which) from PBMCs. These receptors were collected from a human donor with aplastic anemia.

In this sample, this clonotype turned up a few times. The chain carries TRBV20-1 and TRBJ2-3; no clear D. Trimming pared 3 bases from V and 6 bases from J, leaving 7 bases between. This CDR3 is 11 amino acids long. Germline CDR1 DFQATT, CDR2 SNEGSKA (reference sequence). DNA for the CDR3: TGCAGTGCTAGGACCGCGGATACGCAGTATTTT. Its protein product is CSARTADTQYF.

J is TRBJ2-1 and V is TRBV2; no definite D call. In germline, CDR1 is SNHLY, CDR2 FYNNEI. The CDR3 is 11 residues long. Trimming pared 4 bases from V and 8 bases from J, leaving 6 bases between. The CDR3 here is CASSAHDEQFF. The CDR3, as DNA: TGTGCCAGCAGTGCGCACGATGAGCAGTTCTTC.

The chain carries TRBV2 and TRBJ2-3; 12 nucleotides align to TRBD2. The CDR3 is 16 residues long. J gave up 2 bases and V 7 bases, and 7 bases lay outside the gene matches. Germline V gene sequence: CDR1 SNHLY, CDR2 FYNNEI. The CDR3 bases are TGTGCCAGCACGCTAGCGGGGGGGCCGGACACAGATACGCAGTATTTT. Protein: CASTLAGGPDTDTQYF. Supplemented by reference TRBV2 and TRBJ2-3, the full variable domain reads EPEVTQTPSHQVTQMGQEVILRCVPISNHLYFYWYRQILGQKVEFLVSFYNNEISEKSEIFDDQFSVERPDGSNFTLKIRSTKLEDSAMYFCASTLAGGPDTDTQYFGPGTRLTVL.

On this clonotype itself: One junction end does not reproduce the germline sequence, and a read error may be involved. The rearrangement links TRBV9 to TRBJ2-3; tentatively, D is TRBD2 (6 bases). The CDR3 extends over 14 amino acids. Germline V lookup: CDR1 SGDLS, CDR2 YYNGEE. The DNA for the CDR3 is TGTGCCAGCAGCCTTAGCGGCACCCCAGATATGCAGTATTTT. This translates into CASSLSGTPDMQYF. The whole variable domain, filled in from reference TRBV9 and TRBJ2-3, reads DSGVTQTPKHLITATGQRVTLRCSPRSGDLSVYWYQQSLDQGLQFLIQYYNGEERAKGNILERFSAQQFPDLHSELNLSSLELGDSALYFCASSLSGTPDMQYFGPGTRLTVL.

This chain uses TRBV19 with TRBJ1-4; maybe TRBD1 (6 bases). The CDR3 runs to 16 residues. With 7 bases removed from V and 2 bases from J, the gap between germline ends came to 17 bases. Germline V CDR1 and CDR2: LNHDA, SQIVND (reference sequence). This chain's CDR3 is CASTPTGTTTNEKLFF. CDR3 nucleotides: TGTGCCAGTACCCCAACGGGGACAACTACTAATGAAAAACTGTTTTTT.

J is TRBJ2-2 and V is TRBV5-1; TRBD2 matches 9 bases. The junction had 6 bases not matched to a gene; V was cut back by 4 bases and J by 2 bases. The CDR3 totals 16 residues. The germline gives CDR1 SGHRS, CDR2 YFSETQ. CDR3 sequence reads: CASSTLAGANTGELFF. CDR3 bases: TGCGCCAGCAGCACATTAGCGGGAGCTAACACCGGGGAGCTGTTTTTT.

Note on this clonotype: An end of the junction differs from the germline gene, which may be a read error. V usage is TRBV5-1 and J usage is TRBJ2-5; 11 nucleotides line up with TRBD2. The CDR3 length is 16 residues. Germline assignment: CDR1 SGHRS and CDR2 YFSETQ. CDR3 sequence reads: CASSSGLAGLQETQYF. CDR3 coding DNA: TGTGCCAGCAGCTCCGGACTAGCGGGCCTACAAGAGACCCAGTACTTC.

The rearrangement joins TRBV5-1 to TRBJ2-3, with D unclear. V lost 0 bases to trimming and J lost 4 bases, with 9 bases between them. The CDR3 is 14 residues long. Germline V gives CDR1 SGHRS, CDR2 YFSETQ. CDR3 in DNA: TGCGCCAGCAGCTTGGGTGAGGCCGCAGATACGCAGTATTTT. Translation: CASSLGEAADTQYF.

The V call is TRBV24-1, the J call TRBJ2-1; 11 positions match TRBD2. Germline V gene sequence: CDR1 KGHDR, CDR2 SFDVKD. The length of the CDR3 is 16 residues. V lost 4 bases and J lost 4; bases outside the gene matches: 5. CDR3 region: CATSDQGLAEYNEQFF. The DNA of the CDR3 is TGTGCCACCAGTGACCAGGGACTAGCGGAATACAATGAGCAGTTCTTC.

This clonotype occurred once. The rearrangement uses TRBV7-2 and TRBJ2-1, with 7 bases that match TRBD1. V lost 2 bases, J lost 10 bases, and 11 bases stayed unmatched. This CDR3 comprises 15 residues. Germline CDR1 is SGHTA and CDR2 is FQGNSA. CDR3: CASSLRDRDTDEQFF. In DNA, the CDR3 is TGTGCCAGCAGCTTAAGGGACAGAGACACGGACGAGCAGTTCTTC.

The chain employs TRBV20-1 and TRBJ2-3; tentatively, D is TRBD2 (7 bases). Germline values: CDR1 DFQATT, CDR2 SNEGSKA (reference sequence). The CDR3 loop spans 18 amino acids. Trimming pared 2 bases from V and 3 bases from J, leaving 24 bases between. The CDR3 DNA reads TGCAGTGCTAGATTTATCGCTCCGGTCGGGGGGCCGACAGATACGCAGTATTTT. This codes for CSARFIAPVGGPTDTQYF.

Worth noting for this clonotype: An end of the junction differs from the germline gene, which may be a read error. V and J are TRBV9 and TRBJ2-1, with TRBD2 identical over 10 bases. CDR3 length: 12 residues. Per the germline V gene, CDR1 is SGDLS and CDR2 is YYNGEE. As DNA, the CDR3 is TGTGCCAGCAGTTCCCCGGGACTAGCGATCATTTTC. It is translated as CASSSPGLAIIF.

The rearrangement joins TRBV7-2 to TRBJ1-6; D gene uncertain. CDR3 length: 12 amino acids. Germline CDR1 and CDR2: SGHTA and FQGNSA. With 4 bases removed from V and 8 bases from J, the gap between germline ends came to 6 bases. CDR3 in DNA: TGTGCCAGCAGCTCGAAATATTCACCCCTCCACTTT. It codes for CASSSKYSPLHF. Full variable domain (outside the CDR3, taken from reference TRBV7-2 and TRBJ1-6): GAGVSQSPSNKVTEKGKDVELRCDPISGHTALYWYRQSLGQGLEFLIYFQGNSAPDKSGLPSDRFSAERTGGSVSTLTIQRTQQEDSAVYLCASSSKYSPLHFGNGTRLTVT.

This chain connects TRBV20-1 to TRBJ2-7; 10 nucleotides line up with TRBD2. The CDR3 totals 14 residues. CDR1 is DFQATT and CDR2 is SNEGSKA in the germline V gene (reference sequence). V was pared by 4 bases and J by 3 bases, with 6 bases of the junction left unmatched. The CDR3 here is CSATWTSGNYEQYF. DNA of the CDR3: TGCAGTGCTACCTGGACTAGCGGAAACTACGAGCAGTACTTC.

By share, this clonotype counts as medium-sized. This rearrangement joins TRBV5-6 to TRBJ2-3; TRBD2 is a possible D gene (6 bases). V was cut by 0 bases and J by 2 bases, with 10 bases left in between. Germline V lookup: CDR1 SGHDT, CDR2 YYEEEE. The CDR3 sequence is 15 residues long. CDR3 coding DNA: TGTGCCAGCAGCTTGGTCCCGGGGGTCACAGATACGCAGTATTTT. It specifies CASSLVPGVTDTQYF.

The chain carries TRBV7-8 and TRBJ1-1; 9 bases agree with TRBD1. Unmatched junction bases numbered 7, after V lost 4 bases and J lost 4 bases. CDR3 size: 15 residues. Germline V gene lookup returns CDR1 SGHVS and CDR2 FQNEAQ. CDR3 DNA: TGTGCCAGCAGCTCAGGGACAGGGTTGAGCACTGAAGCTTTCTTT. Translation: CASSSGTGLSTEAFF.

This chain connects TRBV19 to TRBJ2-1, with TRBD1 matching 9 bases. Unmatched junction bases numbered 7, after V lost 1 base and J lost 15 bases. This CDR3 region has 13 residues. Germline loops: CDR1 LNHDA, CDR2 SQIVND (reference sequence). As DNA, the CDR3 is TGTGCCAGTAGTATAGCGGAACAGGGGGCGACGTTCTTC. Its protein product is CASSIAEQGATFF.

The J gene is TRBJ2-7, the V gene TRBV20-1, with 9 bases matching TRBD1. The J segment lost 5 bases and the V segment lost 3 bases, leaving 11 bases of the junction unmatched. The CDR3 contains 15 residues. CDR1 is DFQATT, CDR2 SNEGSKA, per germline (reference sequence). CDR3 sequence reads: CSASSGTGTGDEQYF. The CDR3 coding sequence is TGCAGTGCTAGCTCCGGGACAGGGACTGGGGACGAGCAGTACTTC.

The chain carries TRBV2 and TRBJ1-2; 8 bases fit TRBD1. The J segment lost 4 bases and the V segment lost 6 bases, leaving 7 bases of the junction unmatched. The CDR3 is 14 amino acids. CDR1 and CDR2 from the germline V gene are SNHLY and FYNNEI. The chain's CDR3 is CASSGQGGVYGYTF. The CDR3 DNA reads as TGTGCCAGCAGCGGACAGGGAGGTGTCTATGGCTACACCTTC.

The chain employs TRBV20-1 and TRBJ1-1, with D unclear. In germline, CDR1 is DFQATT, CDR2 SNEGSKA (reference sequence). V lost 2 bases and J 2 bases, leaving 12 bases between the germline ends. CDR3 length: 14 residues. The CDR3 bases are TGCAGTGCTAGACAGACGGCTTCTAACACTGAAGCTTTCTTT. Protein sequence: CSARQTASNTEAFF.

The V call is TRBV6-5, the J call TRBJ2-7; 7 bases match TRBD2. V lost 6 bases and J lost 3; bases outside the gene matches: 11. This CDR3 has 15 residues. The germline V gene encodes CDR1 MNHEY and CDR2 SVGAGI. In nucleotides, the CDR3 is TGTGCCAGCAGCCAGGGACTACCGGGGTACTACGAGCAGTACTTC. Amino acids: CASSQGLPGYYEQYF.

The chain couples TRBV7-8 to TRBJ1-2; 8 bases map to TRBD1. The germline CDR1 and CDR2 sequences are SGHVS and FQNEAQ. This CDR3 contains 14 residues. V lost 2 bases to trimming and J lost 3 bases; unmatched junction nucleotides: 2. The CDR3 reads CASSLRQGYYGYTF. In DNA, the CDR3 is TGTGCCAGCAGCTTACGACAGGGGTACTATGGCTACACCTTC.

This chain uses TRBV10-3 with TRBJ2-7; D gene unclear. The CDR3 spans 14 residues. Germline V CDR1 and CDR2: ENHRY, SYGVKD. The V end lost 3 bases, the J end lost 0 bases, and 9 bases lay between the germline ends. CDR3 in DNA: TGTGCCATCAGTGAACGGGTTAGCTCCTACGAGCAGTACTTC. Translating gives CAISERVSSYEQYF.

Notes on this clonotype: The junction differs from germline at one of its ends, possibly a read error. Written as DNA, the CDR3 is TGCGCCAGCACCGTGGTGGGTGCAACTAATGAAAAACTGTTTTTT. Protein product: CASTVVGATNEKLFF. The chain has TRBV5-5 and TRBJ1-4; unclear D gene. The CDR3 sequence is 15 residues long. Germline V gives CDR1 SGHKS, CDR2 YYEKEE (reference sequence).

This chain uses TRBV25-1 with TRBJ1-3, with D unclear. The V end was cut by 6 bases, the J end by 1 base, with 4 bases between. CDR1 MGHDK and CDR2 SYGVNS come from the germline V gene. This CDR3 has 12 residues. The CDR3 reads CASRRSGNTIYF. CDR3 in DNA: TGTGCCAGCAGGAGGTCTGGAAACACCATATATTTT.

The J gene is TRBJ2-7, the V gene TRBV15, with D maybe TRBD1 (5 bases). The CDR3 length is 13 residues. The V end lost 4 bases, the J end lost 3 bases, and 10 bases lay between the germline ends. Germline V gene sequence: CDR1 LNHNV, CDR2 YYDKDF (reference sequence). In DNA, the CDR3 is TGTGCCACCAGCACGGACAAGATCTACGAGCAGTACTTC. Translating gives CATSTDKIYEQYF.

This clonotype showed up just a few times. The rearrangement links TRBV29-1 to TRBJ2-7; 9 nucleotides agree with TRBD1. The CDR3 totals 12 residues. V was clipped by 4 bases and J by 4 bases; unmatched bases: 2. Germline lookup yields CDR1 SQVTM and CDR2 ANQGSEA. This CDR3 reads CSVVTGGYEQYF. The CDR3 DNA reads as TGCAGCGTTGTGACAGGGGGGTACGAGCAGTACTTC.

This clonotype was counted many times. This sequence joins TRBV6-5 and TRBJ2-1; tentatively, D is TRBD1 (5 bases). From germline, CDR1 is MNHEY and CDR2 SVGAGI. The V and J ends lost 7 bases and 8 bases respectively, with 15 bases between them. The CDR3 consists of 13 residues. The CDR3 spells CASTPPSTDEQFF. The CDR3 bases are TGTGCCAGCACCCCGCCATCGACAGATGAGCAGTTCTTC.

The genes are TRBV5-4 and TRBJ1-1; no definite D call. Between the trimmed V and J ends, which lost 3 bases and 6 bases, there was a span of 12 bases. This CDR3 has 13 residues. Looked up from germline, CDR1 is SGHNT and CDR2 is YYREEE (reference sequence). The CDR3 DNA reads TGTGCCAGCAGCTCTCATAAGGCGGCTGAAGCTTTCTTT. Translation: CASSSHKAAEAFF.

This sequence joins TRBV7-2 and TRBJ2-5; the match to TRBD2 covers 7 bases. The CDR3 covers 18 residues. J gave up 1 base and V 1 base, and 12 bases lay outside the gene matches. CDR1 is SGHTA, CDR2 FQGNSA, per germline. The DNA for the CDR3 is TGTGCCAGCAGCTTAGGGGGAGCGGGAACCTGGGGCCAAGAGACCCAGTACTTC. Translated, it gives CASSLGGAGTWGQETQYF. The complete variable domain, with remaining parts taken from reference TRBV7-2 and TRBJ2-5, reads GAGVSQSPSNKVTEKGKDVELRCDPISGHTALYWYRQSLGQGLEFLIYFQGNSAPDKSGLPSDRFSAERTGGSVSTLTIQRTQQEDSAVYLCASSLGGAGTWGQETQYFGPGTRLLVL.